The clone carrying this T cell receptor beta chain was recorded many times. The source of the sample is a study of blood T cell repertoires in COVID-19. Overall study context: In each case, the material was cDNA or gDNA derived from T cells, B-cell-depleted T cells, or PBMCs.

TCRdb keeps only in-frame clones here, not all; method: immunoSEQ multiplex PCR. The repertoire holds 90,000 to 100,000 clones, with around 82% as singletons. The sample was peripheral blood. The clonotype originates from a man between 65 and 85 years old with active or convalescent COVID-19.

CDR3 residues: CASSVEGSGELFF. The CDR3 DNA is TGTGCCAGCAGCGTGGAGGGAAGCGGGGAGCTGTTTTTT. The V and J genes are TRBV9 and TRBJ2-2; perhaps TRBD2 as D (6 bases). V lost 2 bases and J lost 7, with 9 bases in between. The CDR3 runs to 13 residues. The germline V gene encodes CDR1 SGDLS and CDR2 YYNGEE. The variable domain in full, completed from reference TRBV9 and TRBJ2-2, reads DSGVTQTPKHLITATGQRVTLRCSPRSGDLSVYWYQQSLDQGLQFLIQYYNGEERAKGNILERFSAQQFPDLHSELNLSSLELGDSALYFCASSVEGSGELFFGEGSRLTVL.